The table lists the clone carrying this T cell receptor (beta chain) with a count of one. PCR primers comprised 60 Vbeta and 13 Jbeta primers. Sequenced by immunoSEQ multiplex PCR; TCRdb stores in-frame clones only, minus some. Of about 180,000 clones in the sample, over 75% were seen once. This entry belongs to a study of cytomegalovirus exposure and HLA in healthy donors. Study overall: Counted in an early data release were approximately 80 million unique TCRs from HLA-typed donors.

The CDR3 sequence is 16 residues long. Germline CDR1 is SNHLY and CDR2 is FYNNEI. Trimming stripped 8 bases from V and 3 bases from J, with 22 bases between. This sequence originates from a woman aged 50 to 65 in good health and CMV-seropositive. The V call is TRBV2, the J call TRBJ2-5, with D possibly matching TRBD2 (6 bases). Sequencing input: PBMCs. CDR3 sequence (DNA): TGTGCCAGCCGCATAACCGTCGGGAGCAGTGAAGAGACCCAGTACTTC. It is translated as CASRITVGSSEETQYF.